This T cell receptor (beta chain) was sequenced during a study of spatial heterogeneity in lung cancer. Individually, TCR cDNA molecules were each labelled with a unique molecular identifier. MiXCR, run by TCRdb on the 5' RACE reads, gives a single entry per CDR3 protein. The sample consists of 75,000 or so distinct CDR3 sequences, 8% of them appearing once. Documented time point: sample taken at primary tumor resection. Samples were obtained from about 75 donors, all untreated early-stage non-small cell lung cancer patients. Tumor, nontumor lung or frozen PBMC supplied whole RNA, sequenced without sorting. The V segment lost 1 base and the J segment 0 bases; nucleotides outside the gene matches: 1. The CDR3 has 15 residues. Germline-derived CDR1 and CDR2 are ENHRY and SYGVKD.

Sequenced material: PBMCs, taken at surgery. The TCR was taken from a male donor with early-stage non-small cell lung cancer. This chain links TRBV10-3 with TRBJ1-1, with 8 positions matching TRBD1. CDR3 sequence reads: CAISELQGVNTEAFF. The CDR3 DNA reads TGTGCCATCAGTGAGTTACAGGGGGTGAACACTGAAGCTTTCTTT.